Below, 5 T cell receptor beta chains from the same sample are listed, as sequenced in a study of CD8+CD57+ T cells in acquired aplastic anemia. Sequenced patients had shown CD8+CD57+ cell expansion by flow cytometry. Genomic DNA was employed as the template in profiling TCR beta VDJ and CDR3. TCRdb redid the calling of the reads with MiXCR, one entry per CDR3 protein. Among around 290,000 distinct CDR3 sequences listed, 56% were seen once. Sequencing was performed on sorted CD4+, CD8+, or CD8+CD57+ T cells (not recorded which) from PBMCs. The receptors were gathered from a human donor with aplastic anemia.

This CDR3 reads CASAERGGRTGELFF. The CDR3, as DNA: TGTGCCAGCGCTGAGCGGGGGGGAAGGACCGGGGAGCTGTTTTTT. The rearrangement uses TRBV25-1 and TRBJ2-2, with 10 positions matching TRBD2. The CDR3 totals 15 residues. V dropped 8 bases and J dropped 5; count of bases not matched to a gene: 8. Germline V gene data show CDR1 as MGHDK and CDR2 as SYGVNS.

The chain has TRBV5-1 and TRBJ2-1, with 14 bases aligning to TRBD2. This CDR3 is 15 amino acids long. Germline assignment: CDR1 SGHRS and CDR2 YFSETQ. V lost 4 bases, J lost 6 bases, and 3 bases stayed unmatched. CDR3 sequence (DNA): TGCGCCAGCAGCCAGGGACTAGCGGGGGTCAATGAGCAGTTCTTC. It codes for CASSQGLAGVNEQFF. The full variable domain, completed using reference TRBV5-1 and TRBJ2-1, is KAGVTQTPRYLIKTRGQQVTLSCSPISGHRSVSWYQQTPGQGLQFLFEYFSETQRNKGNFPGRFSGRQFSNSRSEMNVSTLELGDSALYLCASSQGLAGVNEQFFGPGTRLTVL.

This clonotype has just a few counts. A much larger clone differs from this one at a single base, so this may be a read error. This likely comes from a read error, as the CDR3 has no conserved phenylalanine or tryptophan at its end. The chain couples TRBV6-4 to TRBJ2-7; 8 bases are shared with TRBD1. Losses at the gene ends were 7 bases for V and 4 bases for J; bases not matched to a gene: 12. The CDR3 consists of 15 residues. Germline CDR1 is MRHNA and CDR2 is SNTAGT. The CDR3 sequence is CASKSIGTGVYEQYC. The CDR3 bases are TGTGCCAGCAAATCAATCGGGACAGGAGTTTACGAGCAGTACTGC.

Comment on this clonotype: This likely comes from a read error, as the CDR3 has no conserved phenylalanine or tryptophan at its end. The V and J genes are TRBV29-1 and TRBJ2-3, with TRBD2 matching 8 bases. Germline loops: CDR1 SQVTM, CDR2 ANQGSEA. The CDR3 has 14 residues. The V and J ends lost 4 bases and 2 bases, in that order; junction bases with no gene match: 5. The DNA of the CDR3 is TGCAGCGTTGCGACTAGCGCATTCACAGATACGCAGTATCTT. Translation: CSVATSAFTDTQYL.

This clonotype turned up a few times. The J gene is TRBJ2-5, the V gene TRBV7-9; possibly TRBD1 for D (5 bases). The CDR3 loop spans 14 amino acids. Trimming took off 2 bases at V and 1 base at J, with 8 bases between the two ends. Germline CDR1 SEHNR, CDR2 FQNEAQ (reference sequence). The chain's CDR3 is CASSLHQGQETQYF. DNA for the CDR3: TGTGCCAGCAGCTTACACCAGGGCCAAGAGACCCAGTACTTC.